This TCR beta chain is from a study of blood T cell repertoires in COVID-19 (dated by TCRdb to 2018 to 2021). General notes on the study: The collaborator samples originated in the United States, Italy and Spain and spanned the acute and convalescent phases of COVID-19. Sample metadata almost always included a de-identified subject ID, COVID-19 status, age in years and sex. Where available, HLA class I and class II types were taken from metadata supplied by the sample provider and were not determined by assay-based typing. The prospective study material was composed of cDNA or gDNA derived from T cells, B-cell-depleted T cells, or PBMCs. Samples came from the ongoing ImmuneRACE study (first 160 participants) plus 1,254 subjects from 6 global collaborators. The repertoires were made available in a free public database intended to serve as a resource for research on the immune response to SARS-CoV-2. Deeply sampled blood TCRbeta repertoires from subjects exposed to, actively infected with, or recovered from COVID-19 were included in the dataset.

Each collaborating institution followed its own protocols to collect whole blood in K2EDTA tubes. Collaborator samples were shipped for TCRbeta analysis as frozen whole blood, isolated PBMCs, or DNA extracted from either sample type. What the authors observed across the whole study: How much clinical and demographic metadata was included differed by source and by participant, and the metadata was provided uncurated.

TCRbeta CDR3 regions were amplified from genomic DNA by means of the immunoSEQ Assay, a bias-controlled multiplex PCR. Per the original workflow: The number of nucleated cells in each sample was estimated by amplification of reference gene primers within the assay. To quantify the absolute abundance of each unique TCRbeta CDR3 rearrangement, sequence reads were collapsed and filtered. For each sample, productive Simpson clonality was calculated by taking the square root of Simpson's diversity index across productive rearrangements. Here the immuneACCESS table is served through TCRdb, limited to in-frame sequences with V and J called. Missing clones are a known gap in these copies; in checked studies unresolved V genes cover under half, and the rest lacks a known reason. Clonal size and the V and J genes are those of that table, whereas D and trimming came from the DNA. The sample table shows about 310,000 clones, and around 90% are seen once. The ten top clones hold 1% of the sample.

A remark on this clone: Its antigen remains undetermined. No much larger clonotype is one base removed from it; base qualities were not supplied.

In the germline V gene, CDR1 corresponds to MNHEY and CDR2 to SVGAGI. V is pared back by 7 bases and J by 0 bases, with 9 bases lying between the germline termini. Counted from cysteine to phenylalanine, this CDR3 has 13 amino acids. The only DNA kept is the CDR3, 39 bases in frame from the first base. This clonotype was sampled from a man aged 50 to 59 with active or convalescent COVID-19. The sequence is built from TRBV6-5 and TRBJ2-5, and perhaps TRBD1 as D gene, on 5 matching bases. The sample comprised peripheral blood. The CDR3 protein is CASIKDNQETQYF. The nucleotide sequence reads as follows: TGTGCCAGCATTAAGGACAACCAAGAGACCCAGTACTTC.